A selection of T cell receptor beta chains follows, all from one sample in a study of post-analysis software for immune sequencing data. Each CDR3 protein gets one entry after TCRdb re-called the PCR reads with MiXCR. In the table there are hundreds of thousands of distinct CDR3 sequences, around 50% of which are singletons. Source material: blood. The receptors were gathered from a girl aged 10-17 years with multiple sclerosis. Both conserved end residues are part of each CDR3. The order of the fields is J gene, D gene, V gene, clone size, CDR3 DNA, CDR3 protein. A D gene is named only where the DNA matches it firmly. Some rows mark clone size as missing; the rest say once, few, many or name a class of expanded clone.

J: TRBJ2-7; D: NA; V: TRBV29-1; size: NA; DNA: TGCAGCGTTGCCGGGGTTGGCGAGCAGTACTTC; CDR3: CSVAGVGEQYF
J: TRBJ2-1; D: TRBD2; V: TRBV27; size: NA; DNA: TGTGCCAGCAGTTATCTGGGGGAGGGCTACAATGAGCAGTTCTTC; CDR3: CASSYLGEGYNEQFF
J: TRBJ2-7; D: NA; V: TRBV6-5; size: NA; DNA: TGTGCCAGCAGTTACGGAGCAGGCCCTCTTCGGGTTCCCTCCTACGAGCAGTACTTC; CDR3: CASSYGAGPLRVPSYEQYF
J: TRBJ2-5; D: TRBD2; V: TRBV2; size: few; DNA: TGTGCCAGCACTCCCAGAGGGTCTGGCGGGGGAGAGACCCAGTACTTC; CDR3: CASTPRGSGGGETQYF
J: TRBJ2-3; D: NA; V: TRBV4-1; size: few; DNA: TGCGCCAGCAGCCAAGATTCGGGGGGCCGATCCACAGATACGCAGTATTTT; CDR3: CASSQDSGGRSTDTQYF
J: TRBJ2-1; D: TRBD2; V: TRBV6-5; size: NA; DNA: TGTGCCAGCAGTAACCTACTAGCGGGGGGTCTCGGTGAGCAGTTCTTC; CDR3: CASSNLLAGGLGEQFF
J: TRBJ2-7; D: NA; V: TRBV9; size: NA; DNA: TGTGCCAGCAGCGTCGGAACCTTAGGGGCCGAGCAGTACTTC; CDR3: CASSVGTLGAEQYF
J: TRBJ2-7; D: TRBD1; V: TRBV7-9; size: few; DNA: TGTGCCAGCAGCAACAACAGGGGGGAGTCCTACGAGCAGTACTTC; CDR3: CASSNNRGESYEQYF
J: TRBJ2-5; D: NA; V: TRBV5-6; size: NA; DNA: TGTGCCAGCAGCTCGGTCAGGGGGGCTGAGACCCAGTACTTC; CDR3: CASSSVRGAETQYF
J: TRBJ1-1; D: TRBD1; V: TRBV12-3/TRBV12-4; size: NA; DNA: TGTGCCAGCAGTTTAGTAAGGGACAGGGGGTTTATCGGAACTGAAGCTTTCTTT; CDR3: CASSLVRDRGFIGTEAFF
J: TRBJ2-3; D: TRBD2; V: TRBV9; size: NA; DNA: TGTGCCAGCAGCTCGGGGACTAGCGGAGGCGGGGATACGCAGTATTTT; CDR3: CASSSGTSGGGDTQYF
J: TRBJ2-4; D: NA; V: TRBV4-1; size: NA; DNA: TGCGCCAGCAGCCCTGTTTCTGGGTTGGGCATTCAGTACTTC; CDR3: CASSPVSGLGIQYF
J: TRBJ2-6; D: NA; V: TRBV10-3; size: NA; DNA: TGTGCCATTTCTTTGGGAGGCTCTGGGGCCAACGTCCTGACTTTC; CDR3: CAISLGGSGANVLTF
J: TRBJ1-4; D: TRBD1; V: TRBV3-1; size: NA; DNA: TGTGCCAGCAGCCACAGACAGGGCGCGGGAAAACTGTTTTTT; CDR3: CASSHRQGAGKLFF
J: TRBJ2-2; D: NA; V: TRBV9; size: NA; DNA: TGTGCCAGCAGCGTAGTGGCAGCAACCGGGGAGCTGTTTTTT; CDR3: CASSVVAATGELFF
J: TRBJ1-2; D: NA; V: TRBV29-1; size: NA; DNA: TGCAGCGTTGTTGGGGAATCGGGGGATAACTATGGCTACACCTTC; CDR3: CSVVGESGDNYGYTF
J: TRBJ2-3; D: TRBD2; V: TRBV6-5; size: NA; DNA: TGTGCCAGCAGCCTGCGACCGGGGGGACGCACAGATACGCAGTATTTT; CDR3: CASSLRPGGRTDTQYF
J: TRBJ2-2; D: NA; V: TRBV7-3; size: few; DNA: TGTGCCAGCAGCTTAGGGAACAAAGGCCCCGGGGAGCTGTTTTTT; CDR3: CASSLGNKGPGELFF
J: TRBJ2-5; D: NA; V: TRBV15; size: NA; DNA: TGTGCCACCAGTCCTGGACAGCTTCAAGAGACCCAGTACTTC; CDR3: CATSPGQLQETQYF
J: TRBJ2-3; D: NA; V: TRBV5-1; size: few; DNA: TGCGCCAGCAGCTCTTCCCCGGGCACAGATACGCAGTATTTT; CDR3: CASSSSPGTDTQYF
J: TRBJ2-7; D: TRBD1; V: TRBV30; size: NA; DNA: TGTGCCTGGACAGGGGGCCCGTACGAGCAGTACTTC; CDR3: CAWTGGPYEQYF
J: TRBJ2-7; D: NA; V: TRBV10-3; size: NA; DNA: TGTGCCATGGGGACGGAGGGGTCCTACGAGCAGTACTTC; CDR3: CAMGTEGSYEQYF
J: TRBJ1-2; D: NA; V: TRBV20-1; size: few; DNA: TGCAGTGCTAGACCAGGGACCTATGGCTACACCTTC; CDR3: CSARPGTYGYTF
J: TRBJ2-3; D: NA; V: TRBV6-2/TRBV6-3; size: once; DNA: TGTGCCAGCAGTTACTCTGAGGGGACGTACACAGATACGCAGTATTTT; CDR3: CASSYSEGTYTDTQYF
J: TRBJ2-1; D: TRBD2; V: TRBV10-3; size: NA; DNA: TGTGCCATCATAGCGGGCCCCTACAATGAGCAGTTCTTC; CDR3: CAIIAGPYNEQFF
J: TRBJ2-1; D: TRBD2; V: TRBV10-3; size: NA; DNA: TGTGCCATCAGTGTTTTGGCCCAAGCGGGAGGGCCCGTCAATGAGCAGTTCTTC; CDR3: CAISVLAQAGGPVNEQFF
J: TRBJ2-3; D: NA; V: TRBV20-1; size: NA; DNA: TGCAGTGCTCGGCCCGGGAGTAACACAGATACGCAGTATTTT; CDR3: CSARPGSNTDTQYF
J: TRBJ2-1; D: NA; V: TRBV7-8; size: NA; DNA: TGTGCCAACAGCCCCCGGAGAGGGAATGAGCAGTTCTTC; CDR3: CANSPRRGNEQFF
J: TRBJ2-7; D: TRBD2; V: TRBV10-3; size: NA; DNA: TGTGCCATCAGGAACAGGGAGCGGGAGGAAGGCTACGAGCAGTACTTC; CDR3: CAIRNREREEGYEQYF